Following are 21 T cell receptor beta chains from one sample sequenced in a study of shared clonotypes between healthy human individuals. Naive CD8 cells lacked CD45RO, underwent positive selection for CCR7 and left out terminally differentiated effector memory CD45RA+ cells. Libraries were prepared by immunoSEQ multiplex PCR; TCRdb keeps only in-frame clonotypes and omits some of them. Of around 2,000,000 clones in the sample, roughly 94% were seen once. The sequencing sample was made of naive CD8+ T cells sorted from blood. These receptors were collected from a man aged 18 to 35 in good health.

The chain joins TRBV30 to TRBJ2-7, with D unclear. V shed 7 bases and J shed 5 bases, with 18 bases lying between them. The germline V gene encodes CDR1 GTSNPN and CDR2 SVGIG (reference sequence). The CDR3 spans 13 residues. CDR3 bases: TGTGCCTATTCAGGAGTAATAGTAGACGAGCAGTACTTC. It encodes CAYSGVIVDEQYF.

The genes are TRBV19 and TRBJ1-6; the match to TRBD1 covers 12 bases. V shed 5 bases, J shed 10 bases, and the junction held 9 bases outside the gene matches. CDR1 and CDR2 from the germline V gene are LNHDA and SQIVND (reference sequence). The length of the CDR3 is 16 residues. The CDR3 nucleotides read TGTGCCAGTAGTCCCCAAACCGGGACAGGGGGCTCACCCCTCCACTTT. Amino acid sequence: CASSPQTGTGGSPLHF.

The V and J genes are TRBV27 and TRBJ2-7; D remains unclear. The CDR3 loop spans 11 amino acids. The germline V and J ends were trimmed by 7 bases and 4 bases, with 8 bases remaining between them. Germline V gives CDR1 MNHEY, CDR2 SMNVEV (reference sequence). The CDR3 DNA sequence: TGTGCCAGCAAAGTGGGTTACGAGCAGTACTTC. It codes for CASKVGYEQYF.

This sequence joins TRBV19 and TRBJ1-4, with a possible D match to TRBD1 (5 bases). Between the trimmed V and J ends, which lost 5 bases and 0 bases, there was a span of 13 bases. The length of the CDR3 is 16 residues. From germline, CDR1 is LNHDA and CDR2 SQIVND (reference sequence). The chain's CDR3 is CASSVRDPATNEKLFF. In nucleotides, the CDR3 is TGTGCCAGTAGTGTCCGGGACCCTGCAACTAATGAAAAACTGTTTTTT.

The chain joins TRBV27 to TRBJ1-1; D is undetermined. The CDR3 is 15 amino acids. Germline V CDR1 and CDR2: MNHEY, SMNVEV (reference sequence). V was cut by 1 base and J by 2 bases, with 11 bases left in between. For the CDR3, the DNA is TGTGCCAGCAGTTTATTAGTCGGTTCTAACACTGAAGCTTTCTTT. Translated: CASSLLVGSNTEAFF.

As for this clone: This sample includes further DNA sequences coding for the same CDR3. This chain links TRBV9 with TRBJ2-7, with 7 bases identical to TRBD1. From germline, CDR1 is SGDLS and CDR2 YYNGEE. The CDR3 sequence is 15 residues long. The V gene end was trimmed by 0 bases and the J gene end by 0 bases; junction bases not matched to a gene: 3. The CDR3 reads CASSVGTGLSYEQYF. The CDR3 DNA reads as TGTGCCAGCAGCGTAGGGACAGGCCTCTCCTACGAGCAGTACTTC.

This clone was counted once. The gene calls are TRBV27 and TRBJ1-1, with TRBD1 matching over 8 bases. Unmatched junction bases numbered 9, after V lost 4 bases and J lost 5 bases. The CDR3 covers 15 residues. Germline CDR1 reads MNHEY; CDR2 reads SMNVEV (reference sequence). The CDR3: CASSSQQGVGTEAFF. CDR3 nucleotide sequence: TGTGCCAGCAGTTCCCAACAGGGGGTCGGGACTGAAGCTTTCTTT.

The chain carries TRBV4-1 and TRBJ2-1; TRBD1 aligns across 10 bases. The CDR3 consists of 15 residues. Trimming took 3 bases from V and 5 from J; bases not matched to a gene: 4. Germline V gene data show CDR1 as MGHRA and CDR2 as YSYEKL. In DNA form, the CDR3 reads TGCGCCAGCAGCCAGGGACAGGGGCTAGACAATGAGCAGTTCTTC. Protein: CASSQGQGLDNEQFF.

V gene TRBV6-1 combines with J gene TRBJ2-3; 8 bases are a match to TRBD2. Germline values: CDR1 MNHNS, CDR2 SASEGT. The CDR3 has 14 amino acids. V was pared by 6 bases and J by 3 bases, with 5 bases of the junction left unmatched. The CDR3 nucleotides are TGTGCCAGCAGGTATAGCGGGATGACAGATACGCAGTATTTT. Its protein product is CASRYSGMTDTQYF.

This clone was seen repeatedly, ten times or more. The chain carries TRBV6-9 and TRBJ1-1; 9 nucleotides match TRBD1. From germline, CDR1 is MNHGY and CDR2 SVAAGI. The CDR3 is made up of 14 amino acids. V lost 5 bases and J lost 6; bases outside the gene matches: 7. Here the CDR3 DNA reads TGTGCCAGCAGTCGACAGGGGGAAAAGGCTGAAGCTTTCTTT. It is translated as CASSRQGEKAEAFF.

This sequence joins TRBV30 and TRBJ2-7; possibly TRBD2 for D (6 bases). V was pared by 3 bases and J by 3 bases, with 12 bases between. The CDR3 length is 13 residues. Germline CDR1 is GTSNPN and CDR2 is SVGIG (reference sequence). CDR3 coding DNA: TGTGCCTGGAGCTATGGGCGGGGCTACGAGCAGTACTTC. Protein product: CAWSYGRGYEQYF.

This chain connects TRBV10-3 to TRBJ2-1; TRBD2 matches at 7 bases. CDR3 size: 16 residues. Germline V gene sequence: CDR1 ENHRY, CDR2 SYGVKD. V trimming: 3 bases; J trimming: 4 bases; junction bases outside the gene matches: 9. CDR3 amino acids: CAISDPPGGIYNEQFF. The DNA of the CDR3 is TGTGCCATCAGTGACCCCCCCGGGGGGATATACAATGAGCAGTTCTTC.

Details on this clone: This sample includes further DNA sequences coding for the same CDR3. The chain recombines TRBV27 with TRBJ2-7; D is undetermined. Trimming cost V 3 bases and J 3 bases, with 9 bases left between them. Per germline, CDR1 MNHEY and CDR2 SMNVEV (reference sequence). The CDR3 loop spans 13 amino acids. The DNA of the CDR3 is TGTGCCAGCAGTTTGGGCCGTAGCTACGAGCAGTACTTC. Translated, it gives CASSLGRSYEQYF.

The chain couples TRBV7-2 to TRBJ2-1; D unresolved. From germline, CDR1 is SGHTA and CDR2 FQGNSA. CDR3 length: 13 amino acids. V dropped 7 bases and J dropped 7 bases, with 14 bases sitting between them. CDR3 in DNA: TGTGCCAGCACCTTGACCGGGTGGAATGAGCAGTTCTTC. It translates to CASTLTGWNEQFF.

The rearrangement links TRBV29-1 to TRBJ2-5; D is ambiguous. Per germline, CDR1 SQVTM and CDR2 ANQGSEA. This CDR3 is 13 amino acids long. Deletions cut 5 bases from V and 2 bases from J, with 12 bases between. CDR3: CSVMGIGQETQYF. The CDR3 DNA reads as TGCAGCGTTATGGGGATCGGGCAAGAGACCCAGTACTTC.

Regarding this clone: Other DNA sequences in this specimen translate into the identical CDR3. The chain joins TRBV29-1 to TRBJ2-3; a possible D gene is TRBD2 (5 bases). Germline V lookup: CDR1 SQVTM, CDR2 ANQGSEA. Trimming removed 3 bases at V and 2 bases at J, with 9 bases between. This CDR3 has 13 residues. The CDR3 spells CSVDDGDTDTQYF. CDR3 nucleotides: TGCAGCGTTGATGACGGGGACACAGATACGCAGTATTTT.

The V and J genes are TRBV5-6 and TRBJ2-7; 8 bases are a match to TRBD1. Per the germline V gene, CDR1 is SGHDT and CDR2 is YYEEEE. V dropped 4 bases and J dropped 0; count of bases not matched to a gene: 3. The CDR3 spans 14 residues. CDR3 DNA: TGTGCCAGCAGCCCGGACAGGGACTCCTACGAGCAGTACTTC. Residues: CASSPDRDSYEQYF.

J is TRBJ2-2 and V is TRBV27; 12 bases are shared with TRBD2. V lost 6 bases and J lost 4; bases outside the gene matches: 9. The CDR3 consists of 17 residues. Germline V lookup: CDR1 MNHEY, CDR2 SMNVEV (reference sequence). CDR3 sequence: CASSPPGLAGFTGELFF. CDR3 coding DNA: TGTGCCAGCAGCCCTCCCGGACTAGCGGGATTCACCGGGGAGCTGTTTTTT.

This clone was seen just once. The chain links TRBV9 to TRBJ1-6; D unclear. Trimming left V 4 bases short and J 3 bases short, with 5 bases between. The germline V gene encodes CDR1 SGDLS and CDR2 YYNGEE. This CDR3 has 13 residues. The CDR3 sequence is CASSPDYNSPLHF. CDR3 nucleotide sequence: TGTGCCAGCAGCCCGGACTATAATTCACCCCTCCACTTT.

V is TRBV29-1 and J is TRBJ2-3; D is possibly TRBD1 or TRBD2 (7 bases each). The CDR3 is 16 residues long. Trimming took off 3 bases at V and 0 bases at J, with 16 bases between the two ends. CDR1 is SQVTM and CDR2 is ANQGSEA in the germline V gene. DNA for the CDR3: TGCAGCGTTGATGGAGGGAGGGGGCTAAGCACAGATACGCAGTATTTT. Its protein is CSVDGGRGLSTDTQYF.

This chain links TRBV7-9 with TRBJ2-4, with D unclear. CDR3 length: 14 residues. With 0 bases removed from V and 8 bases from J, the gap between germline ends came to 11 bases. In germline, CDR1 is SEHNR, CDR2 FQNEAQ (reference sequence). The CDR3 region has the DNA TGTGCCAGCAGCTTAGCTTCCGTATCAGACATTCAGTACTTC. This gives the protein CASSLASVSDIQYF. The whole variable domain, filled in from reference TRBV7-9 and TRBJ2-4, reads DTGVSQNPRHKITKRGQNVTFRCDPISEHNRLYWYRQTLGQGPEFLTYFQNEAQLEKSRLLSDRFSAERPKGSFSTLEIQRTEQGDSAMYLCASSLASVSDIQYFGAGTRLSVL.